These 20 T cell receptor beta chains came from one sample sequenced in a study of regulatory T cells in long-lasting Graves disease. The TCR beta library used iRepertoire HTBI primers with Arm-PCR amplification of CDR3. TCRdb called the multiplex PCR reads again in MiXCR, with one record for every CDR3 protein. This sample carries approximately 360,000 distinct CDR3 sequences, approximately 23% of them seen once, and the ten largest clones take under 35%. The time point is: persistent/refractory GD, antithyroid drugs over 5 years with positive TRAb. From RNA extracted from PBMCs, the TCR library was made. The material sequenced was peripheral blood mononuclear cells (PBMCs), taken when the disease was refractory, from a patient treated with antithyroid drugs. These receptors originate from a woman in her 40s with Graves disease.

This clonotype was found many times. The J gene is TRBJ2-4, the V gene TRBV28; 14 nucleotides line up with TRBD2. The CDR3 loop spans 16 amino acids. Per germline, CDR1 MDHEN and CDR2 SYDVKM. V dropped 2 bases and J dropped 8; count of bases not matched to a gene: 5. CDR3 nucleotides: TGTGCCAGCAGTTTAGGGACTAGCGGGAGTAAATACATTCAGTACTTC. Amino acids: CASSLGTSGSKYIQYF.

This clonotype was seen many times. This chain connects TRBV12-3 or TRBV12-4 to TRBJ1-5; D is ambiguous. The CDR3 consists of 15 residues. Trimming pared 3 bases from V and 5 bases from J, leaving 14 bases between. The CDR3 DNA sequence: TGTGCCAGCAGTTTGATCAGTTTCGTCGATCAGCCCCAGCATTTT. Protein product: CASSLISFVDQPQHF.

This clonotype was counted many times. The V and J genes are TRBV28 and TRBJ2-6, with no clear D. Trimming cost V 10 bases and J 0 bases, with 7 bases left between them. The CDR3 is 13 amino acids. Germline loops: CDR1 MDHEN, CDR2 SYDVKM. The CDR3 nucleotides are TGTGCCATAGGCAGCTCTGGGGCCAACGTCCTGACTTTC. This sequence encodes CAIGSSGANVLTF.

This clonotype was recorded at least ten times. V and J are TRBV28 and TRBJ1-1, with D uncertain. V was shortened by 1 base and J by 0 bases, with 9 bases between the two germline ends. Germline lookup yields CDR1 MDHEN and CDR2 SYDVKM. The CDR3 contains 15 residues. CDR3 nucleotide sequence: TGTGCCAGCAGTTTATTTCTGGGAATGAACACTGAAGCTTTCTTT. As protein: CASSLFLGMNTEAFF. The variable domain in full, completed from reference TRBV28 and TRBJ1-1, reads DVKVTQSSRYLVKRTGEKVFLECVQDMDHENMFWYRQDPGLGLRLIYFSYDVKMKEKGDIPEGYSVSREKKERFSLILESASTNQTSMYLCASSLFLGMNTEAFFGQGTRLTVV.

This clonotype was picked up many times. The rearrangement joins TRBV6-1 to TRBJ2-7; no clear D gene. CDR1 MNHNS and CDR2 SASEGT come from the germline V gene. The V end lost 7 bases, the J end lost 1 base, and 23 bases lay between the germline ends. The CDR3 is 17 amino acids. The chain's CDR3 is CASKDRLAAGYSYEQYF. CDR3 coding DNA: TGTGCCAGCAAGGACCGCCTGGCGGCAGGCTATTCCTACGAGCAGTACTTC.

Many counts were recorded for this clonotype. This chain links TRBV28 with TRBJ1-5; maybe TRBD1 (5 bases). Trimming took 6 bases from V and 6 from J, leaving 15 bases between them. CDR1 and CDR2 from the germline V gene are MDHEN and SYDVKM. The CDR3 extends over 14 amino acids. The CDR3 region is CASSPPEGRQPQHF. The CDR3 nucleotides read TGTGCCAGCAGCCCGCCGGAGGGGCGTCAGCCCCAGCATTTT. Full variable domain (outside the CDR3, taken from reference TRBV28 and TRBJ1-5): DVKVTQSSRYLVKRTGEKVFLECVQDMDHENMFWYRQDPGLGLRLIYFSYDVKMKEKGDIPEGYSVSREKKERFSLILESASTNQTSMYLCASSPPEGRQPQHFGDGTRLSIL.

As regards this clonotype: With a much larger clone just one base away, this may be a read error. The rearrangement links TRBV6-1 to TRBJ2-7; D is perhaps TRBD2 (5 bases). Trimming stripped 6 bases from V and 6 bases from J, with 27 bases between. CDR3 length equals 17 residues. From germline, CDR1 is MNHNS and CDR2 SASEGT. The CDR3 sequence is CASRGPGDLPLYVEQYF. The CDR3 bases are TGTGCCAGCAGGGGTCCCGGGGATCTTCCCCTCTACGTCGAGCAGTACTTC.

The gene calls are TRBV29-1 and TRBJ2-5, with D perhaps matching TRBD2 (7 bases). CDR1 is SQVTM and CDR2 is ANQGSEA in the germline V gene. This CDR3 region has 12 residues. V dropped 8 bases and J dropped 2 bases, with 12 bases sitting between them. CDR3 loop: CSTRGGQETQYF. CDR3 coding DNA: TGCAGCACAAGGGGGGGGCAAGAGACCCAGTACTTC.

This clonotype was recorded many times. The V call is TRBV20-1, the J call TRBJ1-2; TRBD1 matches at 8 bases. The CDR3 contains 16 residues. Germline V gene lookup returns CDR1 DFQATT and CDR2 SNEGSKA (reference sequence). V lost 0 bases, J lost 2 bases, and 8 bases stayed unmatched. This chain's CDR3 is CSARDPPRGPNYGYTF. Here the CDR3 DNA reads TGCAGTGCTAGAGATCCACCCAGGGGGCCCAACTATGGCTACACCTTC.

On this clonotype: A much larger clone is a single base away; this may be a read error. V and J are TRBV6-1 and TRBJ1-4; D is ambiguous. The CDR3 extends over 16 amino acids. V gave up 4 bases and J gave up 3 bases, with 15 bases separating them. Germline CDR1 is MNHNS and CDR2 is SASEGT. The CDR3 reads CASSVHRLAANEKLFF. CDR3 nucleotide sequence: TGTGCCAGCAGTGTTCACCGGTTGGCAGCTAATGAAAAACTGTTTTTT.

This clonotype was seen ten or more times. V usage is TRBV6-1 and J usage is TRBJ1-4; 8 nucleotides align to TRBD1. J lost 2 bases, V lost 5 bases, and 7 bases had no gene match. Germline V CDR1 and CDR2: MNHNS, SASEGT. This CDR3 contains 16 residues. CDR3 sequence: CASSLQGARTNEKLFF. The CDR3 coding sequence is TGTGCCAGCAGTCTTCAGGGGGCGCGTACTAATGAAAAACTGTTTTTT.

The chain's CDR3 is CASSLVGGAGGKLFF. CDR3 coding DNA: TGTGCCAGCAGCTTAGTAGGGGGGGCAGGAGGCAAACTGTTTTTT. The chain uses TRBV7-2 and TRBJ1-4, with D possibly matching TRBD1 (6 bases). V was trimmed by 1 base and J by 11 bases, leaving 17 bases between them. Germline V gives CDR1 SGHTA, CDR2 FQGNSA. The CDR3 has 15 residues. Full variable domain (outside the CDR3, taken from reference TRBV7-2 and TRBJ1-4): GAGVSQSPSNKVTEKGKDVELRCDPISGHTALYWYRQSLGQGLEFLIYFQGNSAPDKSGLPSDRFSAERTGGSVSTLTIQRTQQEDSAVYLCASSLVGGAGGKLFFGSGTQLSVL.

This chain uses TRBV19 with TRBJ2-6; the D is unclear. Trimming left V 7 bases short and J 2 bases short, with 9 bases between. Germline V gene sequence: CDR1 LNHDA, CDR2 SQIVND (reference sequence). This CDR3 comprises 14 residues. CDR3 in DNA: TGTGCCAGTACCCCAACGGCTGGGGCCAACGTCCTGACTTTC. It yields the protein CASTPTAGANVLTF.

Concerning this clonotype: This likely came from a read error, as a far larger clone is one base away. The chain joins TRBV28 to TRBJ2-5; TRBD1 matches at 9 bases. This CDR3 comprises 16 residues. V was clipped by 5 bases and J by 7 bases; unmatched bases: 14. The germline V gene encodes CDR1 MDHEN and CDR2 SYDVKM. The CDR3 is CASSEHRTGDVGTQYF. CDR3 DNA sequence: TGTGCCAGCAGTGAACATAGGACAGGGGATGTTGGGACCCAGTACTTC.

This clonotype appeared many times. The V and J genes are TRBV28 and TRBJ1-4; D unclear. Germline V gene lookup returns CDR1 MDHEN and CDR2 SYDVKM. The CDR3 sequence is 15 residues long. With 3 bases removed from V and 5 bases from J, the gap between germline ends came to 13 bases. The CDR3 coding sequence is TGTGCCAGCAGTTTTAAAGGCCGTAAAAATGAAAAACTGTTTTTT. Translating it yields CASSFKGRKNEKLFF. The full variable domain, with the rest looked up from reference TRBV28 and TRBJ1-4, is DVKVTQSSRYLVKRTGEKVFLECVQDMDHENMFWYRQDPGLGLRLIYFSYDVKMKEKGDIPEGYSVSREKKERFSLILESASTNQTSMYLCASSFKGRKNEKLFFGSGTQLSVL.

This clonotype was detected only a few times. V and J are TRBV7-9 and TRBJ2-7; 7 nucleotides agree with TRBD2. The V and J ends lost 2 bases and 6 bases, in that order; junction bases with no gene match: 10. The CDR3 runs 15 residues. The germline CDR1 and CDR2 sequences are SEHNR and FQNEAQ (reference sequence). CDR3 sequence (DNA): TGTGCCAGCAGCTTATCAGGCGGGAGACGGAGCGAGCAGTACTTC. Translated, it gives CASSLSGGRRSEQYF.

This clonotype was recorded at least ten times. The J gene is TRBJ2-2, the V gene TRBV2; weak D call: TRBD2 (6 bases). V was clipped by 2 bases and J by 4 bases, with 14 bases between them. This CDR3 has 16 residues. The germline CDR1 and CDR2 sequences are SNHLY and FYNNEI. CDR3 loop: CASSERKSGSTGELFF. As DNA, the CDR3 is TGTGCCAGCAGTGAACGAAAAAGCGGGTCCACCGGGGAGCTGTTTTTT.

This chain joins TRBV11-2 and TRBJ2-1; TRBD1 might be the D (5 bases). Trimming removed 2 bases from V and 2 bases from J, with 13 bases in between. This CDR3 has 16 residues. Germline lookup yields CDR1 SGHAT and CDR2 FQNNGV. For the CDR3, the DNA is TGTGCCAGCAGCTTACCCAGGGTAAGCACCTACAATGAGCAGTTCTTC. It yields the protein CASSLPRVSTYNEQFF.

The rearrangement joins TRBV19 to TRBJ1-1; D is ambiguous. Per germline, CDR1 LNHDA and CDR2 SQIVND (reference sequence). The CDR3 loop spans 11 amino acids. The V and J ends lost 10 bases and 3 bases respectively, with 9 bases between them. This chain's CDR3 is CAILRDTEAFF. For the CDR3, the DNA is TGTGCCATCCTACGGGACACTGAAGCTTTCTTT.

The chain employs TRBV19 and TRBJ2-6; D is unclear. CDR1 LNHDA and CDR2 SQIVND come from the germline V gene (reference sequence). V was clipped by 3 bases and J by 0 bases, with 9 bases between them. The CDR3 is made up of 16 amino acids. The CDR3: CASSMDSRSGANVLTF. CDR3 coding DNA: TGTGCCAGTAGTATGGATTCTCGCTCTGGGGCCAACGTCCTGACTTTC.